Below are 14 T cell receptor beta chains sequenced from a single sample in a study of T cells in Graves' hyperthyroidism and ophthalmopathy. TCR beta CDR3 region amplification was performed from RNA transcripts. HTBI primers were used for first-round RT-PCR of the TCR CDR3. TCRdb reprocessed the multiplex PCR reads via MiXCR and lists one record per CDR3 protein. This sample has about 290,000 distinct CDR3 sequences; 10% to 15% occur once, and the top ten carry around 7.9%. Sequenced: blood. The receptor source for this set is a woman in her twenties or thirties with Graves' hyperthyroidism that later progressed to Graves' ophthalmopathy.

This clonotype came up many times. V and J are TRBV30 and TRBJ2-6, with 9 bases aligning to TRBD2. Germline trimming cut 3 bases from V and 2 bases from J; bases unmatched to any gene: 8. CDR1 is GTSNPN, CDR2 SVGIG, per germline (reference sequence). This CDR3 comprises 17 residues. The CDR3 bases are TGTGCCTGGAGACGGGGAGCGGGAGGCCCTGGGGCCAACGTCCTGACTTTC. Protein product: CAWRRGAGGPGANVLTF.

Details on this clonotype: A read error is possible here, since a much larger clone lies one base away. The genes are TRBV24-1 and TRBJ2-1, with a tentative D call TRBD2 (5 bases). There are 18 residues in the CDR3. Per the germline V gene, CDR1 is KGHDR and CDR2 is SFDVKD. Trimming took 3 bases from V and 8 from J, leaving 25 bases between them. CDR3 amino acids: CATSDNRGAPKECDEQFF. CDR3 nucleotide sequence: TGTGCCACCAGTGATAATCGGGGAGCGCCTAAGGAATGCGATGAGCAGTTCTTC.

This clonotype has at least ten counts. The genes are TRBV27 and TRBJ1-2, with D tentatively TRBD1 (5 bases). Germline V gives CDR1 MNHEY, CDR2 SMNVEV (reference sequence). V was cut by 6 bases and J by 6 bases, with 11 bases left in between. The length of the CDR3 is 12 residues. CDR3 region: CASRSGMDGYTF. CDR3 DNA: TGTGCCAGCAGGTCAGGGATGGATGGCTACACCTTC.

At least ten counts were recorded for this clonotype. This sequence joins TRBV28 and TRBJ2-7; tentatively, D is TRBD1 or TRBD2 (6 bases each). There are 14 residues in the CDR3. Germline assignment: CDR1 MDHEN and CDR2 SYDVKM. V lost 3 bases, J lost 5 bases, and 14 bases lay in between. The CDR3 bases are TGTGCCAGCAGTTTTTCGTGGGGGGCTGACGAGCAGTACTTC. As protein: CASSFSWGADEQYF.

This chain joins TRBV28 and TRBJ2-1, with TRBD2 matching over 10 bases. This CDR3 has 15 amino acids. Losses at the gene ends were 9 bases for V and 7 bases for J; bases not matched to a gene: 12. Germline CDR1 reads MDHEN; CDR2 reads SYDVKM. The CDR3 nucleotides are TGTGCCAGTTGCTCGCTAGCGGGAGCTAGGAATGAGCAGTTCTTC. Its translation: CASCSLAGARNEQFF.

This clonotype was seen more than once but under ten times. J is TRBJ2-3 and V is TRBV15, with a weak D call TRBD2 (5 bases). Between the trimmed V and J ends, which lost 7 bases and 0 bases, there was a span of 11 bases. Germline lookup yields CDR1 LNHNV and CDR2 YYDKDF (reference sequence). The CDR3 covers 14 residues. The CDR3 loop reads CATTSLASTDTQYF. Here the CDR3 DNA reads TGTGCCACCACCTCCCTAGCTAGCACAGATACGCAGTATTTT.

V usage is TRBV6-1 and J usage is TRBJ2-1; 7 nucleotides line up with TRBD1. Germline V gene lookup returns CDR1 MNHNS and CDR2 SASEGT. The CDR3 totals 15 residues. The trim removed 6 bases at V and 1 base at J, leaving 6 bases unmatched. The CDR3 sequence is CASRAVGQSYNEQFF. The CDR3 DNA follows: TGTGCCAGCAGGGCGGTGGGACAGTCCTACAATGAGCAGTTCTTC.

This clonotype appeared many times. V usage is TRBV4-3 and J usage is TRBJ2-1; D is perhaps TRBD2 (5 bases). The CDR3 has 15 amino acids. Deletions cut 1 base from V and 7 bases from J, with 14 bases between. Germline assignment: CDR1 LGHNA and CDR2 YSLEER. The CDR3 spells CASSQGREQLNEQFF. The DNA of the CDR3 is TGCGCCAGCAGCCAAGGTCGGGAACAACTTAATGAGCAGTTCTTC.

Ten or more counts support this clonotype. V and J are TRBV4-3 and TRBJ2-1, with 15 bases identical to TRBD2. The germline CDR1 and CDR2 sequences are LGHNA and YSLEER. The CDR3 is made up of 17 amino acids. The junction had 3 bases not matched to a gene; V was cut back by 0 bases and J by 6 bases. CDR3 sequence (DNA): TGCGCCAGCAGCCAAGAGTTGGGACTAGCGGGAGGCAATGAGCAGTTCTTC. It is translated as CASSQELGLAGGNEQFF.

The CDR3 sequence is CSARRLAGGNEQFF. In DNA form, the CDR3 reads TGCAGTGCTAGGCGACTAGCGGGGGGCAATGAGCAGTTCTTC. V usage is TRBV20-1 and J usage is TRBJ2-1, with 13 positions matching TRBD2. CDR1 DFQATT and CDR2 SNEGSKA come from the germline V gene (reference sequence). CDR3 length: 14 amino acids. The trim removed 3 bases at V and 6 bases at J, leaving 2 bases unmatched.

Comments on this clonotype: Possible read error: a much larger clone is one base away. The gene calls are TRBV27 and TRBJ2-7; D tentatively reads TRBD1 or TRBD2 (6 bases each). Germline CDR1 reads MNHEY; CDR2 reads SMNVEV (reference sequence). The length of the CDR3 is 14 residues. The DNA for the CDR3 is TGTGCCAGCAGTTTATCTAAGGGGGGCTACGAGCAGTCCTTC. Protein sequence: CASSLSKGGYEQSF.

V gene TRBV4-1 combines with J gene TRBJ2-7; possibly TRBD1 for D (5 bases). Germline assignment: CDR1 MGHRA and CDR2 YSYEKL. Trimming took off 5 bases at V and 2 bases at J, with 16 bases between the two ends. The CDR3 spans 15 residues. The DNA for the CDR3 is TGCGCCAGCAGCTCAAGAGATGCGGACACCTACGAGCAGTACTTC. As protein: CASSSRDADTYEQYF.

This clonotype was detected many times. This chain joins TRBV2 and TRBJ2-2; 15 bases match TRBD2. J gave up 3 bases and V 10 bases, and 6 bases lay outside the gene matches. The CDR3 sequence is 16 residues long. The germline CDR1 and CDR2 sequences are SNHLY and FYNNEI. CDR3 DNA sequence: TGTGCCACCTCTGGACTAGCGGGAGGGGACACCGGGGAGCTGTTTTTT. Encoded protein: CATSGLAGGDTGELFF.

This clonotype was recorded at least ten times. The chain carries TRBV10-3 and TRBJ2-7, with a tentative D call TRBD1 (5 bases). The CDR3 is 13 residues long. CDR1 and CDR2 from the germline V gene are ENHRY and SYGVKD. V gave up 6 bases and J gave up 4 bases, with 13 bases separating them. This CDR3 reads CAISITAGYEQYF. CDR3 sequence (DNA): TGTGCCATCAGCATTACTGCAGGGTACGAGCAGTACTTC.